The next 30 T cell receptor beta chains were all read from a single sample in a study of CXCR3-negative and CXCR3-positive naive CD8 T cells. Researchers prepared the TRB cDNA libraries using 5' RACE with UMI labels. No DNA is given; TCRdb re-called the 5' RACE reads and lists each CDR3 protein once. The sample table includes approximately 5,600 distinct CDR3 sequences. Sequences were obtained from naive CXCR3- CD8+ T cells from blood. Regarding subset: CD45RO-CCR7+CD27+CD95- naive CD8+ T cells lacking CXCR3 (TNR3-). The receptors come from a human donor in good health. Some clones in this sample may be carry-over from other donors' samples.

This clonotype is deemed medium-sized by its frequency. The chain uses TRBV3-1 and TRBJ2-7; the TCRdb call, TRBD1, lacks DNA for checking. The CDR3 runs 16 residues. Germline lookup yields CDR1 LGHDT and CDR2 YNNKEL (reference sequence). The CDR3 here is CASSQGGLATFYEQYF.

Its frequency marks this clonotype as medium-sized. The chain links TRBV29-1 to TRBJ2-7; TCRdb gives TRBD2 as the D gene, but with no DNA this cannot be confirmed. Germline V CDR1 and CDR2: SQVTM, ANQGSEA. CDR3 size: 13 residues. CDR3 sequence reads: CSVAGGSIYEQYF.

This clonotype is called medium-sized based on its frequency. The chain uses TRBV7-9 and TRBJ1-1. Looked up from germline, CDR1 is SEHNR and CDR2 is FQNEAQ (reference sequence). This CDR3 comprises 14 residues. CDR3 protein: CASSLIGVNTEAFF.

This chain uses TRBV12-5 with TRBJ1-2. This CDR3 comprises 16 residues. Germline V gene data show CDR1 as LGHNT and CDR2 as FRNRAP. CDR3: CASGPPNRAPGDGYTF.

The rearrangement links TRBV12-3 or TRBV12-4 to TRBJ1-6; TCRdb outputs TRBD1, but without DNA this stays unchecked. This CDR3 region has 14 residues. CDR3 residues: CASSLGVWNSPLHF.

V gene TRBV6-2 or TRBV6-3 combines with J gene TRBJ2-7. Germline-derived CDR1 and CDR2 are MNHEY and SVGEGT. This CDR3 contains 13 residues. The CDR3 spells CASSYFRSDEQYF.

In terms of frequency, this clonotype is medium-sized (0.01 to 0.1%). J is TRBJ1-6 and V is TRBV4-1. There are 13 residues in the CDR3. Germline lookup yields CDR1 MGHRA and CDR2 YSYEKL. The CDR3 reads CASSQDVGSPLHF.

The V call is TRBV10-3, the J call TRBJ2-1; TCRdb calls TRBD1, which cannot be checked without DNA. Germline CDR1 reads ENHRY; CDR2 reads SYGVKD. CDR3 length equals 14 residues. The CDR3 protein is CAISEPGTLNEQFF.

Frequency places this clonotype as medium-sized. This chain connects TRBV12-5 to TRBJ2-5. Germline CDR1 is LGHNT and CDR2 is FRNRAP. The CDR3 totals 11 residues. The CDR3 here is CASGLGVTQYF.

This rearrangement joins TRBV9 to TRBJ2-1; as DNA is missing, the TRBD1 call by TCRdb cannot be tested. Germline values: CDR1 SGDLS, CDR2 YYNGEE. This CDR3 spans 14 amino acids. The CDR3 sequence: CASSPRSGHNEQFF. Complete variable domain (other parts from reference TRBV9 and TRBJ2-1): DSGVTQTPKHLITATGQRVTLRCSPRSGDLSVYWYQQSLDQGLQFLIQYYNGEERAKGNILERFSAQQFPDLHSELNLSSLELGDSALYFCASSPRSGHNEQFFGPGTRLTVL.

Measured by frequency, this clonotype is medium-sized (0.01 to 0.1%). The chain recombines TRBV20-1 with TRBJ1-2; the TCRdb call, TRBD1, lacks DNA for checking. The CDR3 spans 15 residues. From germline, CDR1 is DFQATT and CDR2 SNEGSKA (reference sequence). This CDR3 reads CSASVRQGISYGYTF.

This clonotype registers medium-sized by frequency. This CDR3 is CASSLREDTQYF. The chain carries TRBV7-2 and TRBJ2-3; TCRdb gives TRBD2 as the D gene, but with no DNA this cannot be confirmed. This CDR3 has 12 amino acids. The germline V gene encodes CDR1 SGHTA and CDR2 FQGNSA.

Frequency places this clonotype as medium-sized (0.01 to 0.1%). This chain connects TRBV21-1 to TRBJ2-4. TRBV21-1 is an annotated pseudogene. This CDR3 region has 16 residues. CDR3 protein: CASSKEGRLAKNIQYF.

The chain uses TRBV4-1 and TRBJ2-1; the TRBD2 assignment by TCRdb is unverifiable without DNA. Germline CDR1 MGHRA, CDR2 YSYEKL. CDR3 length equals 16 residues. The CDR3 spells CASSQVMGGGLNEQFF.

The CDR3 loop reads CISSPGSRSGELFF. The chain recombines TRBV29-1 with TRBJ2-2; there is no DNA to check the TCRdb D call of TRBD1. There are 14 residues in the CDR3. Germline V gives CDR1 SQVTM, CDR2 ANQGSEA.

The chain employs TRBV29-1 and TRBJ2-5; the TRBD1 assignment by TCRdb is unverifiable without DNA. Per germline, CDR1 SQVTM and CDR2 ANQGSEA. This CDR3 has 14 amino acids. The CDR3 protein is CSVTQGMYQETQYF.

This clonotype ranks as medium-sized (0.01 to 0.1%) in terms of frequency. The CDR3 here is CSVYKESSYNEQFF. The rearrangement uses TRBV29-1 and TRBJ2-1. The CDR3 contains 14 residues. Germline loops: CDR1 SQVTM, CDR2 ANQGSEA.

This chain connects TRBV2 to TRBJ2-1; TCRdb reports TRBD2, a call that lacks DNA to check it against. The CDR3 spans 15 residues. Germline V gene data show CDR1 as SNHLY and CDR2 as FYNNEI. CDR3 sequence reads: CASSLAGGSYNEQFF.

The CDR3 sequence is CASSLGGGAETQYF. The rearrangement uses TRBV7-6 and TRBJ2-5; lacking DNA, the TRBD1 call made by TCRdb goes unchecked. Germline V gene sequence: CDR1 SGHVS, CDR2 FNYEAQ. The CDR3 has 14 amino acids.

This chain uses TRBV5-1 with TRBJ2-7; the TRBD1 assignment by TCRdb is unverifiable without DNA. CDR3 length equals 17 residues. Looked up from germline, CDR1 is SGHRS and CDR2 is YFSETQ. CDR3 sequence: CASSLGTGLAEIHEQYF.

Frequency places this clonotype as medium-sized. The V gene is TRBV25-1, the J gene TRBJ1-6. Germline V gives CDR1 MGHDK, CDR2 SYGVNS. The CDR3 contains 17 residues. CDR3 region: CASSEYNPGLGNSPLHF.

The V call is TRBV29-1, the J call TRBJ1-2; TCRdb's D gene call, TRBD1, goes unchecked for lack of DNA. Germline values: CDR1 SQVTM, CDR2 ANQGSEA. The CDR3 runs 11 residues. Here the CDR3 reads CSEATGTGYTF.

Frequency places this clonotype as medium-sized. The V gene is TRBV25-1, the J gene TRBJ2-7; TCRdb's D call, TRBD1, is unchecked because there is no DNA. This CDR3 spans 14 amino acids. The germline CDR1 and CDR2 sequences are MGHDK and SYGVNS. The CDR3 spells CASSELGGPYEQYF.

This clonotype is called medium-sized based on its frequency. The J gene is TRBJ2-1, the V gene TRBV25-1. This CDR3 is 11 amino acids long. CDR1 and CDR2 from the germline V gene are MGHDK and SYGVNS. CDR3 in amino acids: CASSVYNEQFF.

V is TRBV29-1 and J is TRBJ1-5. Looked up from germline, CDR1 is SQVTM and CDR2 is ANQGSEA. CDR3 length: 14 amino acids. The CDR3 spells CSVGSSRGNQPQHF.

The chain couples TRBV5-1 to TRBJ2-6. CDR3 length: 11 residues. Germline CDR1 and CDR2: SGHRS and YFSETQ. This CDR3 is CASLGANVLTF.

Considering frequency, this clonotype is medium-sized. The J gene is TRBJ2-1, the V gene TRBV9; TCRdb calls TRBD1, which cannot be checked without DNA. CDR3 size: 14 residues. Germline CDR1 and CDR2: SGDLS and YYNGEE. The CDR3 sequence: CASSVGAGDNEQFF. The complete variable domain, with remaining parts taken from reference TRBV9 and TRBJ2-1, reads DSGVTQTPKHLITATGQRVTLRCSPRSGDLSVYWYQQSLDQGLQFLIQYYNGEERAKGNILERFSAQQFPDLHSELNLSSLELGDSALYFCASSVGAGDNEQFFGPGTRLTVL.

Considering frequency, this clonotype is medium-sized. The chain recombines TRBV7-8 with TRBJ2-6; TCRdb proposes TRBD2, but this gene call is untestable without DNA. The CDR3 loop spans 18 amino acids. Germline-derived CDR1 and CDR2 are SGHVS and FQNEAQ. The CDR3 protein is CASSLLAGAPSGANVLTF.

In terms of frequency, this clonotype is medium-sized (0.01 to 0.1%). The chain employs TRBV7-9 and TRBJ1-5; the D call from TCRdb, TRBD1, cannot be confirmed without DNA. Germline CDR1 and CDR2: SEHNR and FQNEAQ (reference sequence). The CDR3 contains 16 residues. The CDR3: CASSRGGTARNQPQHF.

This clonotype is deemed medium-sized by its frequency. V and J are TRBV3-1 and TRBJ2-1; TCRdb's D call, TRBD2, is unchecked because there is no DNA. This CDR3 is built from 12 residues. Germline lookup yields CDR1 LGHDT and CDR2 YNNKEL (reference sequence). CDR3 in amino acids: CASSEAGLKQFF.